These 18 T cell receptor beta chains came from one sample sequenced in a study of shared clonotypes between healthy human individuals. Data came from immunoSEQ multiplex PCR; TCRdb stores just in-frame clones and leaves some out. The table records around 300,000 clones, roughly 87% of them present only once. Sequencing was performed on memory CD8+ T cells sorted from blood. The subset: CD45RO+ cells pooled with CCR7-negative TemRA cells. The receptors derive from a man between 18 and 29 years old in good health.

V usage is TRBV5-6 and J usage is TRBJ2-5, with 8 nucleotides matching TRBD1. Germline V gene data show CDR1 as SGHDT and CDR2 as YYEEEE. The CDR3 is made up of 17 amino acids. Trimming cost V 3 bases and J 2 bases; bases outside gene matches: 12. CDR3 amino acids: CASSSDREEQLQETQYF. In nucleotides, the CDR3 is TGTGCCAGCAGCTCGGACAGGGAGGAACAACTACAAGAGACCCAGTACTTC.

The genes are TRBV7-9 and TRBJ1-1; D call uncertain. V gave up 4 bases and J gave up 3 bases, with 15 bases separating them. The CDR3 totals 15 residues. Germline values: CDR1 SEHNR, CDR2 FQNEAQ (reference sequence). The CDR3 here is CASSSPGYTYTEAFF. In DNA, the CDR3 is TGTGCCAGCAGCTCCCCAGGCTACACTTACACTGAAGCTTTCTTT.

The V gene is TRBV7-3, the J gene TRBJ2-4; maybe TRBD1 (6 bases). Germline V gene lookup returns CDR1 SGHTA and CDR2 FQGTGA. Trimming shortened V by 5 bases and J by 7 bases, and 24 bases separated the two germline ends. CDR3 length equals 17 residues. CDR3 sequence: CASSTVPGHPGVNIQYF. CDR3 nucleotide sequence: TGTGCCAGCAGCACCGTCCCGGGACACCCTGGGGTGAACATTCAGTACTTC. Full variable domain (rest looked up from reference TRBV7-3 and TRBJ2-4): GAGVSQTPSNKVTEKGKYVELRCDPISGHTALYWYRQSLGQGPEFLIYFQGTGAADDSGLPNDRFFAVRPEGSVSTLKIQRTERGDSAVYLCASSTVPGHPGVNIQYFGAGTRLSVL.

The chain has TRBV27 and TRBJ2-1; either TRBD1 or TRBD2 may supply D (5 bases each). CDR3 length: 17 residues. The germline V gene encodes CDR1 MNHEY and CDR2 SMNVEV (reference sequence). V lost 5 bases, J lost 8 bases, and 25 bases lay in between. The CDR3 DNA reads TGTGCCAGCAGTACCCGGGGCGCGTTTTACTACAATGATGAGCAGTTCTTC. It codes for CASSTRGAFYYNDEQFF.

The CDR3 DNA reads TGTGCCAGCAGCCCCCCCGACAGGGGGCTAAATGAGCAGTTCTTC. This encodes CASSPPDRGLNEQFF. The chain has TRBV5-4 and TRBJ2-1; the match to TRBD1 covers 10 bases. The CDR3 sequence is 15 residues long. Germline-derived CDR1 and CDR2 are SGHNT and YYREEE (reference sequence). J was trimmed by 7 bases and V by 4 bases; bases with no gene match: 8.

The CDR3 loop reads CASSWRTGWRTDTQYF. The CDR3 coding sequence is TGTGCCAGCAGTTGGAGGACAGGGTGGCGCACAGATACGCAGTATTTT. The V and J genes are TRBV28 and TRBJ2-3; 8 bases align to TRBD1. In germline, CDR1 is MDHEN, CDR2 SYDVKM. The CDR3 length is 16 residues. V was clipped by 4 bases and J by 1 base; unmatched bases: 7. Filled out from reference TRBV28 and TRBJ2-3, the complete variable domain reads DVKVTQSSRYLVKRTGEKVFLECVQDMDHENMFWYRQDPGLGLRLIYFSYDVKMKEKGDIPEGYSVSREKKERFSLILESASTNQTSMYLCASSWRTGWRTDTQYFGPGTRLTVL.

CDR3 in amino acids: CASSAPTQGMDEQYF. The CDR3 nucleotides are TGCGCCAGCAGTGCCCCTACACAGGGGATGGACGAGCAGTACTTC. The chain uses TRBV4-1 and TRBJ2-7; TRBD1 matches at 7 bases. The CDR3 sequence is 15 residues long. Germline lookup yields CDR1 MGHRA and CDR2 YSYEKL. V dropped 6 bases and J dropped 5; count of bases not matched to a gene: 13.

This chain uses TRBV2 with TRBJ2-7; possibly TRBD2 for D (6 bases). This CDR3 contains 15 residues. From germline, CDR1 is SNHLY and CDR2 FYNNEI. Trimming left V 4 bases short and J 1 base short, with 14 bases between. CDR3 DNA: TGTGCCAGCAGTGCCGAATGGCGGGGATCCTACGAGCAGTACTTC. Translated: CASSAEWRGSYEQYF.

V is TRBV4-1 and J is TRBJ1-2; 7 nucleotides agree with TRBD1. The germline V gene encodes CDR1 MGHRA and CDR2 YSYEKL. V lost 0 bases, J lost 4 bases, and 2 bases stayed unmatched. The CDR3 extends over 14 amino acids. The CDR3 nucleotides are TGCGCCAGCAGCCAAGATCACAGGGGCTATGGCTACACCTTC. It translates to CASSQDHRGYGYTF.

The V and J genes are TRBV6-5 and TRBJ1-2; D might be TRBD1 (5 bases). V was clipped by 7 bases and J by 0 bases, with 12 bases between them. CDR1 and CDR2 from the germline V gene are MNHEY and SVGAGI. The CDR3 runs 14 residues. CDR3 amino acids: CASTPGLTNYGYTF. DNA for the CDR3: TGTGCCAGCACTCCGGGACTCACTAACTATGGCTACACCTTC.

The rearrangement joins TRBV5-1 to TRBJ1-1; D unresolved. Germline V gene lookup returns CDR1 SGHRS and CDR2 YFSETQ. The V gene lost 1 base and the J gene lost 4 bases, with 8 bases spanning the gap. This CDR3 is built from 13 residues. The DNA of the CDR3 is TGCGCCAGCAGCTTGAGGCACCTCACTGAAGCTTTCTTT. Translating gives CASSLRHLTEAFF.

The chain has TRBV6-5 and TRBJ1-2, with a tentative D call TRBD1 (6 bases). The CDR3 is 13 amino acids. Germline V gives CDR1 MNHEY, CDR2 SVGAGI. The V and J ends lost 6 bases and 6 bases respectively, with 14 bases between them. The CDR3 bases are TGTGCCAGCAGCTCAACAGGGTTCAATGGCTACACCTTC. Translation gives CASSSTGFNGYTF.

The rearrangement links TRBV16 to TRBJ2-7, with 12 nucleotides matching TRBD2. Germline V gene data show CDR1 as KGHSY and CDR2 as FQNENV. J was trimmed by 6 bases and V by 4 bases; bases with no gene match: 4. The CDR3 runs 14 residues. As DNA, the CDR3 is TGTGCCAGCAGCCCGGGGGGACTAGCGGGCGAGCAGTACTTC. It yields the protein CASSPGGLAGEQYF.

This sequence joins TRBV11-2 and TRBJ2-7, with D unresolved. V was pared by 1 base and J by 2 bases, with 15 bases between. The CDR3 spans 16 residues. Germline CDR1 reads SGHAT; CDR2 reads FQNNGV. CDR3 sequence: CASSLARVPQPYEQYF. The CDR3 DNA reads TGTGCCAGCAGCTTAGCTCGGGTACCCCAACCCTACGAGCAGTACTTC.

CDR3 protein: CAISGDRLNYGYTF. CDR3 coding DNA: TGTGCCATCAGTGGGGACAGGCTCAACTATGGCTACACCTTC. This chain joins TRBV10-3 and TRBJ1-2; 8 bases fit TRBD1. Per germline, CDR1 ENHRY and CDR2 SYGVKD. V lost 4 bases and J lost 2; bases outside the gene matches: 3. The CDR3 consists of 14 residues.

With respect to this clone: Its ends do not fully match the called genes, so a read error is possible. CDR3 loop: CSVEGRTIYNEQFF. The CDR3 coding sequence is TGCAGCGTCGAAGGCAGGACAATCTACAATGAGCAGTTCTTC. The chain employs TRBV29-1 and TRBJ2-1; D may be TRBD1 (5 bases). The CDR3 loop spans 14 amino acids. The germline gives CDR1 SQVTM, CDR2 ANQGSEA.

The chain has TRBV2 and TRBJ2-7; D is undetermined. The CDR3 has 13 residues. The V and J ends lost 3 bases and 2 bases respectively, with 8 bases between them. The germline V gene encodes CDR1 SNHLY and CDR2 FYNNEI. Written as DNA, the CDR3 is TGTGCCAGCAGTGAGGCAGTCACCTACGAGCAGTACTTC. Translating gives CASSEAVTYEQYF.

This clone was counted once. The V and J genes are TRBV4-1 and TRBJ1-1; tentative D call: TRBD1 (5 bases). Germline V gene sequence: CDR1 MGHRA, CDR2 YSYEKL. The CDR3 is 15 residues long. V dropped 2 bases and J dropped 1 base, with 11 bases sitting between them. This chain's CDR3 is CASSQPGTWNTEAFF. CDR3 sequence (DNA): TGCGCCAGCAGCCAACCTGGGACGTGGAACACTGAAGCTTTCTTT.